This T cell receptor (beta chain) was sequenced for a study of cytomegalovirus exposure and HLA in healthy donors. 13 Jbeta primers and 60 Vbeta primers were used for the PCR. Produced via immunoSEQ multiplex PCR; TCRdb's table is partial and in-frame only. The data contain about 120,000 clones, about 64% of them seen just once; the ten biggest clones take up roughly 8.3%. Germline V gives CDR1 MNHEY, CDR2 SVGAGI. V was shortened by 8 bases and J by 5 bases, with 15 bases between the two germline ends. The CDR3 contains 13 residues. The sequence was collected from a man aged 18 to 30 in good health and CMV-seropositive. The chain joins TRBV6-5 to TRBJ1-2, with a tentative D call TRBD1 (5 bases). Sequencing input: PBMCs. The CDR3 nucleotides are TGTGCCAGCCGGTCTACAGGAATGTATGGCTACACCTTC. Translating gives CASRSTGMYGYTF.